The T cell receptor beta chain under discussion was sequenced for a study of CD8 T cells in ankylosing spondylitis. This clonotype was seen ten or more times. V was trimmed by 0 bases and J by 15 bases, leaving 13 bases between them. The germline V gene has CDR1 SGHRS and CDR2 YFSETQ. The CDR3 runs to 12 residues. TCRdb re-called the 5' RACE reads with MiXCR, one entry per CDR3 protein. The table has approximately 130,000 distinct CDR3 sequences, 7% to 10% seen once. This receptor was identified in a male donor with ankylosing spondylitis or in good health (not recorded which). Material for sequencing was blood, either unsorted or a sorted T cell fraction (not recorded which). This chain connects TRBV5-1 to TRBJ2-1; unclear D gene. The CDR3 is CASSLVENRLFF. The CDR3 DNA follows: TGCGCCAGCAGCTTGGTTGAGAACAGACTGTTCTTC.